The entry below gives a single TCR beta chain sequence along with its context. What it binds is not known. Of the isolated RNA, all was reverse transcribed, and so the sequenced material was expressed TCRB transcripts. Using immunoSEQ multiplex PCR, the repertoire was profiled, and TCRdb retains in-frame clones only, with some absent. The top ten hold roughly 4.3% of the sample, which has fewer than 30,000 clones, under 75% seen once. These data come from a study of beta chain features in type 1 diabetes. Study in general: Sorted cells, about 98,000,000 in number, were examined across all samples. General study results and limits: Across all four CD4+ subsets, people with type 1 diabetes showed modestly shorter TCRB CDR3s.

Germline assignment: CDR1 MDHEN and CDR2 SYDVKM. Deletions cut 7 bases from V and 7 bases from J, with 19 bases between. The CDR3 extends over 14 amino acids. The sequenced material came from Tregs from blood. The rearrangement uses TRBV28 and TRBJ1-2, with D maybe TRBD1 (6 bases). This receptor was taken from a man between 18 and 29 years old with type 1 diabetes. The DNA of the CDR3 is TGTGCCAGCACCGACTTCAGGGGTGGGGGTGGCTACACCTTC. Encoded protein: CASTDFRGGGGYTF.